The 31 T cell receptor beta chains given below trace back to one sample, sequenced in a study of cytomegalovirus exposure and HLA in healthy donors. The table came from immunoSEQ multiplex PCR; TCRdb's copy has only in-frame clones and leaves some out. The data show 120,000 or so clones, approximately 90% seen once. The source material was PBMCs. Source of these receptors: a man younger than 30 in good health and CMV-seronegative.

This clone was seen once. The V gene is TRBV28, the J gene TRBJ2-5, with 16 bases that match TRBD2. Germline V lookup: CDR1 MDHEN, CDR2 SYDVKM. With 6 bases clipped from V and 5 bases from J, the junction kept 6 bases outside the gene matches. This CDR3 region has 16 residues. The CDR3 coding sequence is TGTGCCAGCAGCTTGGGGACTAGCGGGAGGGCGGAGACCCAGTACTTC. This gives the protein CASSLGTSGRAETQYF. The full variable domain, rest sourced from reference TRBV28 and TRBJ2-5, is DVKVTQSSRYLVKRTGEKVFLECVQDMDHENMFWYRQDPGLGLRLIYFSYDVKMKEKGDIPEGYSVSREKKERFSLILESASTNQTSMYLCASSLGTSGRAETQYFGPGTRLLVL.

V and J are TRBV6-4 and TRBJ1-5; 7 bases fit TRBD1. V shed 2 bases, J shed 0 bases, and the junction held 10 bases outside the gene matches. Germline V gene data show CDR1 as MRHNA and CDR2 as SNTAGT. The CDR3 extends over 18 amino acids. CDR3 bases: TGTGCCAGCAGTGACCGATACAGCGGACAGGTTAGCAATCAGCCCCAGCATTTT. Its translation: CASSDRYSGQVSNQPQHF.

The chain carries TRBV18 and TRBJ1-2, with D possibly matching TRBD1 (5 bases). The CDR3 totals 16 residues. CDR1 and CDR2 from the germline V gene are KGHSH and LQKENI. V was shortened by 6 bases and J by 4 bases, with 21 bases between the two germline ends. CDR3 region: CASSISQGGGSYGYTF. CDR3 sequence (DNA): TGTGCCAGCTCGATTTCCCAGGGTGGAGGGAGCTATGGCTACACCTTC.

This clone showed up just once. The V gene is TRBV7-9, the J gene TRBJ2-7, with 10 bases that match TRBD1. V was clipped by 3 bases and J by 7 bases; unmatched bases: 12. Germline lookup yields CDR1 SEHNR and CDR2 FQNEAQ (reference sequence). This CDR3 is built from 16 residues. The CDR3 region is CASSFLLGTGASEQYF. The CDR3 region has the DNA TGTGCCAGCAGCTTTCTACTCGGGACAGGGGCTTCGGAGCAGTACTTC.

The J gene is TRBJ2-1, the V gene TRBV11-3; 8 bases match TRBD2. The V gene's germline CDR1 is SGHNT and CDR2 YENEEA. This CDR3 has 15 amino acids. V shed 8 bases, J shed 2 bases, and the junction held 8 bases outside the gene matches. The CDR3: CASFDTGGPYNEQFF. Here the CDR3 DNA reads TGTGCCAGCTTTGATACGGGAGGGCCCTACAATGAGCAGTTCTTC.

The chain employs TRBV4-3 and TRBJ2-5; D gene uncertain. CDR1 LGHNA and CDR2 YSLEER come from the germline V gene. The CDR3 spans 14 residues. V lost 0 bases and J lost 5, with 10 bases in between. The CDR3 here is CASSQDGSWETQYF. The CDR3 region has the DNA TGCGCCAGCAGCCAAGACGGTAGTTGGGAGACCCAGTACTTC.

CDR3 nucleotide sequence: TGTGCCAGCAGTTTTAACAGGGCTAACGAGCAGTACTTC. It codes for CASSFNRANEQYF. This chain links TRBV27 with TRBJ2-7, with D possibly being TRBD1 (6 bases). Germline values: CDR1 MNHEY, CDR2 SMNVEV (reference sequence). This CDR3 has 13 amino acids. The V end lost 3 bases, the J end lost 5 bases, and 11 bases lay between the germline ends.

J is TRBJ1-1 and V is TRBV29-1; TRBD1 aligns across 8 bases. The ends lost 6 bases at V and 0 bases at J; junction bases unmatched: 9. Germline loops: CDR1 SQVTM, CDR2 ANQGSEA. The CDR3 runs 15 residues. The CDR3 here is CSVYLRTGLNTEAFF. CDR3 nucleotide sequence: TGCAGCGTATACCTTAGGACAGGGTTGAACACTGAAGCTTTCTTT. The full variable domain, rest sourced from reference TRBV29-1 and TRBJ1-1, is SAVISQKPSRDICQRGTSLTIQCQVDSQVTMMFWYRQQPGQSLTLIATANQGSEATYESGFVIDKFPISRPNLTFSTLTVSNMSPEDSSIYLCSVYLRTGLNTEAFFGQGTRLTVV.

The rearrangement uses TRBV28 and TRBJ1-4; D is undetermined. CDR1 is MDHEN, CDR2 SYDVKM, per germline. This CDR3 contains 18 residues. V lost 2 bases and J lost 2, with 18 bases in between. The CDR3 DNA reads TGTGCCAGCAGTTTAGTGGTGTCTGCGGGGATTACTAATGAAAAACTGTTTTTT. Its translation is CASSLVVSAGITNEKLFF.

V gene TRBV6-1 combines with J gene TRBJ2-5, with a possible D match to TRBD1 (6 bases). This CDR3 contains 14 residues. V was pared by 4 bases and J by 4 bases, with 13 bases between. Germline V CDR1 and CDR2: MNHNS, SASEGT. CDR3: CASSGQGIAETQYF. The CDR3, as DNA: TGTGCCAGCAGTGGTCAGGGGATCGCAGAGACCCAGTACTTC.

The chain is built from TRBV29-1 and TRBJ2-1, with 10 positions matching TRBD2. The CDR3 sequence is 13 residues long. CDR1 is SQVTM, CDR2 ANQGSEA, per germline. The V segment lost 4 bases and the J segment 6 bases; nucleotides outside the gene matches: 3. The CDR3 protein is CSVAASGSNEQFF. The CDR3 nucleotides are TGCAGCGTTGCGGCTAGCGGGAGCAATGAGCAGTTCTTC.

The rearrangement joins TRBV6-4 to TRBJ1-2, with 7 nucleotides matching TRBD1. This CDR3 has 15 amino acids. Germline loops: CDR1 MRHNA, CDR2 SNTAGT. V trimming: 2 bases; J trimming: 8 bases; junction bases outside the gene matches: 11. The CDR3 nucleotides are TGTGCCAGCAGTGACGAGGGGGCCTCATCTCTAGGCTACACCTTC. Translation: CASSDEGASSLGYTF.

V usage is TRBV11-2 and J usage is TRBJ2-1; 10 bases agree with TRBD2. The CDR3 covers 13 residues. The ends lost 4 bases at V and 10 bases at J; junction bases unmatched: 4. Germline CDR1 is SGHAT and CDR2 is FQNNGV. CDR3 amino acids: CASSSLAGVEQFF. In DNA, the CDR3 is TGTGCCAGCAGCTCGCTAGCGGGAGTCGAGCAGTTCTTC.

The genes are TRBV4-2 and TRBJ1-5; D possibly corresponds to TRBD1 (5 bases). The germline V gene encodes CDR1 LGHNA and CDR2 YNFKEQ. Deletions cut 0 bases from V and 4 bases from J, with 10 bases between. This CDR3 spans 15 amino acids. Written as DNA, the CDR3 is TGTGCCAGCAGCCAAGATCCAGGGTATAATCAGCCCCAGCATTTT. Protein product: CASSQDPGYNQPQHF.

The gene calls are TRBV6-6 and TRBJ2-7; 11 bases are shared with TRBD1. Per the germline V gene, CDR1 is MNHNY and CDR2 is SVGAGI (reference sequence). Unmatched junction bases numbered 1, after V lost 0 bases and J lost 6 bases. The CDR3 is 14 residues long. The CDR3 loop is CASSYSDRGPEQYF. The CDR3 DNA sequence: TGTGCCAGCAGTTACTCGGACAGGGGGCCCGAGCAGTACTTC.

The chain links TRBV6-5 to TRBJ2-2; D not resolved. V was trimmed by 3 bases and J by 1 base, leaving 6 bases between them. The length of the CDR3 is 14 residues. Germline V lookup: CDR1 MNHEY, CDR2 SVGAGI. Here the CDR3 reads CASSYIRNTGELFF. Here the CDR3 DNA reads TGTGCCAGCAGTTATATCCGGAACACCGGGGAGCTGTTTTTT.

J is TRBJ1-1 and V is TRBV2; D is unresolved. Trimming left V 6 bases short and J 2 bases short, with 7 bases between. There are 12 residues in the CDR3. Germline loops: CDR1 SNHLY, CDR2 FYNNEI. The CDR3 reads CASRAPNTEAFF. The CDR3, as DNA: TGTGCCAGCAGGGCCCCAAACACTGAAGCTTTCTTT. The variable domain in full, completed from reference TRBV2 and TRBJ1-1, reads EPEVTQTPSHQVTQMGQEVILRCVPISNHLYFYWYRQILGQKVEFLVSFYNNEISEKSEIFDDQFSVERPDGSNFTLKIRSTKLEDSAMYFCASRAPNTEAFFGQGTRLTVV.

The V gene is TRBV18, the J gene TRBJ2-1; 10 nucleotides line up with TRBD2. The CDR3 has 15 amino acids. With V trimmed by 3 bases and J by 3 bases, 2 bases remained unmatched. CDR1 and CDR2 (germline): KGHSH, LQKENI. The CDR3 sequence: CASSPLAGDYNEQFF. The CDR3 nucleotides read TGTGCCAGCTCACCCCTAGCGGGGGACTACAATGAGCAGTTCTTC.

CDR3 amino acids: CATSRDGGSFSYSNQPQHF. The CDR3 nucleotides are TGTGCCACCAGCAGAGATGGCGGCAGTTTCTCATATAGCAATCAGCCCCAGCATTTT. The chain uses TRBV15 and TRBJ1-5; D ambiguous. The CDR3 loop spans 19 amino acids. Germline CDR1 reads LNHNV; CDR2 reads YYDKDF (reference sequence). Trimming shortened V by 0 bases and J by 0 bases, and 18 bases separated the two germline ends.

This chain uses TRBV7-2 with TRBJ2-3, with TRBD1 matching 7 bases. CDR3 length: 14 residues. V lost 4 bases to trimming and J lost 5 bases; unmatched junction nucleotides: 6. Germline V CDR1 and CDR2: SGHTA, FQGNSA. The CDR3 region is CASSWHRGVDTQYF. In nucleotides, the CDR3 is TGTGCCAGCAGCTGGCACAGGGGTGTAGATACGCAGTATTTT.

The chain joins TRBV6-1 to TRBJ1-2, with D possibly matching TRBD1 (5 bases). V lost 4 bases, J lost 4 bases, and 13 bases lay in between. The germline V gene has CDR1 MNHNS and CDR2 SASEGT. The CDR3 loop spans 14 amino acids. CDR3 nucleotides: TGTGCCAGCAGTGCTATGACGGACATCTATGGCTACACCTTC. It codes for CASSAMTDIYGYTF.

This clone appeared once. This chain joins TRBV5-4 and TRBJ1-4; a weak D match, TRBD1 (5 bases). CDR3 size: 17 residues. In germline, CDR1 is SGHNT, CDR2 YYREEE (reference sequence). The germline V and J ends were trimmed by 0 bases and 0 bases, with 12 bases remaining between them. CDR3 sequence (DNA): TGTGCCAGCAGCTTGGTGGAGGGGAAGTCAACTAATGAAAAACTGTTTTTT. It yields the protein CASSLVEGKSTNEKLFF.

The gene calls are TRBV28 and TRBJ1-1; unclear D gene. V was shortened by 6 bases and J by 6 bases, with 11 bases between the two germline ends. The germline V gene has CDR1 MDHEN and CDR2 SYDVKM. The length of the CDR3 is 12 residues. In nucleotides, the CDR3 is TGTGCCAGCAGGAGCCGTGCGGCTGAAGCTTTCTTT. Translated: CASRSRAAEAFF.

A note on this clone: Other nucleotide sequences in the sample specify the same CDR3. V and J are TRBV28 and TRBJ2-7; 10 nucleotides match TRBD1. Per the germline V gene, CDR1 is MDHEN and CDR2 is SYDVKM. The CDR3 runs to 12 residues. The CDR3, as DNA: TGTGCAACCGGGACAGGGGTGTACGAGCAGTACTTC. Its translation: CATGTGVYEQYF.

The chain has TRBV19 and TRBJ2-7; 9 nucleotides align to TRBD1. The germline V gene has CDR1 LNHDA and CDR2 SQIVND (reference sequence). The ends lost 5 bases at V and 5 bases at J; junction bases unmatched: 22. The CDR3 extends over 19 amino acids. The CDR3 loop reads CASSPGQGLLKLPSNEQYF. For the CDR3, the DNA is TGTGCCAGTAGTCCAGGACAGGGGCTGCTAAAACTCCCATCTAACGAGCAGTACTTC.

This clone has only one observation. The CDR3 sequence: CASSPGKDRRTDEQYF. CDR3 in DNA: TGTGCCAGCAGCCCCGGTAAGGACAGGAGAACTGACGAGCAGTACTTC. The chain combines TRBV13 with TRBJ2-7; 7 bases align to TRBD1. Germline trimming cut 5 bases from V and 5 bases from J; bases unmatched to any gene: 15. The CDR3 is made up of 16 amino acids. Germline values: CDR1 PRHDT, CDR2 FYEKMQ (reference sequence).

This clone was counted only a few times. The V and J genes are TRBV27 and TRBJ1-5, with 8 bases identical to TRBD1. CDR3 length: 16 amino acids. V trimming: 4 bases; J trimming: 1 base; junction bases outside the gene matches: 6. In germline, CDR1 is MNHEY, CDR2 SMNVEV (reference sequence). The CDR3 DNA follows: TGTGCCAGCAGTTCAGGACAGGGCTTGAGCAATCAGCCCCAGCATTTT. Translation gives CASSSGQGLSNQPQHF.

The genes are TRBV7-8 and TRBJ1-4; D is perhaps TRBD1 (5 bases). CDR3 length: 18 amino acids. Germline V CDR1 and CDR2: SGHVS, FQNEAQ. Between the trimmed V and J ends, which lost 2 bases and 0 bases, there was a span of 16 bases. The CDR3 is CASSLWGREIATNEKLFF. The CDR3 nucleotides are TGTGCCAGCAGCTTATGGGGCCGGGAGATTGCAACTAATGAAAAACTGTTTTTT.

The CDR3 region is CASSLAPGLMDEQYF. The CDR3 DNA reads as TGCGCCAGCAGCTTGGCGCCGGGATTGATGGACGAGCAGTACTTC. The chain couples TRBV5-1 to TRBJ2-7; tentatively, D is TRBD2 (5 bases). V was clipped by 0 bases and J by 5 bases, with 15 bases between them. The CDR3 runs to 15 residues. The germline CDR1 and CDR2 sequences are SGHRS and YFSETQ. Using reference TRBV5-1 and TRBJ2-7 for the parts outside the CDR3, the full variable domain is KAGVTQTPRYLIKTRGQQVTLSCSPISGHRSVSWYQQTPGQGLQFLFEYFSETQRNKGNFPGRFSGRQFSNSRSEMNVSTLELGDSALYLCASSLAPGLMDEQYFGPGTRLTVT.

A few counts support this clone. The CDR3 here is CASSVDRGNQPQHF. CDR3 nucleotides: TGTGCCAGCAGCGTGGACAGAGGCAATCAGCCCCAGCATTTT. The gene calls are TRBV2 and TRBJ1-5, with D tentatively TRBD1 (6 bases). V dropped 6 bases and J dropped 2 bases, with 11 bases sitting between them. The CDR3 is 14 amino acids. Germline V gives CDR1 SNHLY, CDR2 FYNNEI.

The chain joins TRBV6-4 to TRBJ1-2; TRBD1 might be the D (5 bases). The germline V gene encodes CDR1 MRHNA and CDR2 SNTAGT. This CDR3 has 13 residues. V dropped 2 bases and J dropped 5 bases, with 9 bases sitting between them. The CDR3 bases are TGTGCCAGCAGTGACAGGGGCGCGTATGGCTACACCTTC. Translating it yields CASSDRGAYGYTF.